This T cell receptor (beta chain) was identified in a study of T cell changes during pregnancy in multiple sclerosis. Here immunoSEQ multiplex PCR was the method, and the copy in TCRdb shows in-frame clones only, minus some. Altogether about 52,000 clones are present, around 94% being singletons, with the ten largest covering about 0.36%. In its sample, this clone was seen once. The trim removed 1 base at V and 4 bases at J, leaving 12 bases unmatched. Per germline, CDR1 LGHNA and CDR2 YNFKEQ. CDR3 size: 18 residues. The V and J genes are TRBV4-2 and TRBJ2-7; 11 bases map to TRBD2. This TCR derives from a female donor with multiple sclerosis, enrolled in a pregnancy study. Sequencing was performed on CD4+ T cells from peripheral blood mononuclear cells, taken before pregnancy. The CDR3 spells CASSQARMTSGKLYEQYF. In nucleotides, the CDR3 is TGTGCCAGCAGCCAAGCTCGGATGACTAGCGGGAAACTTTACGAGCAGTACTTC.